One and the same sample provided the 27 T cell receptor beta chains below, sequenced in a study of blood T cell repertoires in COVID-19. The data were produced by immunoSEQ multiplex PCR, yet TCRdb's version contains in-frame clones alone and is incomplete. The sample consists of under 150,000 clones, roughly 80% of them appearing once. The sample taken for sequencing was peripheral blood. The source of these receptors is a woman of 80 years or more with acute or convalescent COVID-19.

The chain joins TRBV7-9 to TRBJ1-4; D gene uncertain. There are 16 residues in the CDR3. V was trimmed by 5 bases and J by 8 bases, leaving 21 bases between them. In germline, CDR1 is SEHNR, CDR2 FQNEAQ (reference sequence). CDR3 sequence: CASSPFGGLGGEKLFF. The CDR3, as DNA: TGTGCCAGCAGCCCCTTTGGCGGGCTCGGTGGCGAAAAACTGTTTTTT.

The chain is built from TRBV10-3 and TRBJ1-1, with TRBD1 matching over 7 bases. Trimming took 6 bases from V and 4 from J; bases not matched to a gene: 8. Germline V gene data show CDR1 as ENHRY and CDR2 as SYGVKD. The CDR3 sequence is 14 residues long. The CDR3 loop reads CAIRFGQDSTEAFF. The CDR3 nucleotides are TGTGCCATCAGATTCGGACAGGATAGCACTGAAGCTTTCTTT.

The CDR3 spells CASSVQGTTNEKLFF. The CDR3 region has the DNA TGTGCCAGCAGCGTACAGGGAACAACTAATGAAAAACTGTTTTTT. The chain couples TRBV2 to TRBJ1-4, with D maybe TRBD1 (6 bases). V lost 6 bases, J lost 0 bases, and 11 bases lay in between. CDR1 and CDR2 from the germline V gene are SNHLY and FYNNEI. The CDR3 covers 15 residues.

The CDR3 DNA reads TGCGCCAGCAGCTATGGGACTGGGGACTCCTACAATGAGCAGTTCTTC. This encodes CASSYGTGDSYNEQFF. The J gene is TRBJ2-1, the V gene TRBV4-1; possible D gene TRBD2, 6 bases. The germline gives CDR1 MGHRA, CDR2 YSYEKL. The CDR3 is 16 residues long. The V gene lost 5 bases and the J gene lost 0 bases, with 14 bases spanning the gap.

CDR3 sequence (DNA): TGCGCCAGCAGCCCCGCAGTGCATCCCGAAGCTTTCTTT. Amino acid sequence: CASSPAVHPEAFF. The chain links TRBV4-1 to TRBJ1-1; no firm D call. The CDR3 contains 13 residues. Germline assignment: CDR1 MGHRA and CDR2 YSYEKL. Trimming removed 4 bases at V and 8 bases at J, with 14 bases between.

The V and J genes are TRBV5-1 and TRBJ1-1; the match to TRBD1 covers 9 bases. The V gene's germline CDR1 is SGHRS and CDR2 YFSETQ. Trimming took 2 bases from V and 2 from J; bases not matched to a gene: 4. The CDR3 is 15 residues long. The CDR3 region is CASSFDRGVNTEAFF. The CDR3 DNA follows: TGCGCCAGCAGCTTTGACAGGGGGGTAAACACTGAAGCTTTCTTT.

This clone was seen only a few times. The sample carries other DNA sequences with the same CDR3. V gene TRBV29-1 combines with J gene TRBJ2-7; possible D gene TRBD2, 5 bases. V lost 6 bases and J 3 bases, leaving 6 bases between the germline ends. The CDR3 extends over 10 amino acids. Germline V gene data show CDR1 as SQVTM and CDR2 as ANQGSEA. CDR3 nucleotide sequence: TGCAGCGTCCGGGACTACGAGCAGTACTTC. Protein: CSVRDYEQYF.

The rearrangement joins TRBV4-1 to TRBJ2-7; TRBD2 agrees at 9 bases. The germline V gene has CDR1 MGHRA and CDR2 YSYEKL. J gave up 0 bases and V 1 base, and 10 bases lay outside the gene matches. This CDR3 comprises 18 residues. In DNA form, the CDR3 reads TGCGCCAGCAGCCAAGTAGGCCTAGCGGGGTCTGACTCCTACGAGCAGTACTTC. Amino acids: CASSQVGLAGSDSYEQYF.

The chain has TRBV11-2 and TRBJ2-7; the match to TRBD2 covers 10 bases. This CDR3 region has 15 residues. Germline assignment: CDR1 SGHAT and CDR2 FQNNGV. With 3 bases clipped from V and 5 bases from J, the junction kept 7 bases outside the gene matches. The DNA for the CDR3 is TGTGCCAGCAGCTTCCCCCCCGGACTAGCGGACGAGCAGTACTTC. Amino acids: CASSFPPGLADEQYF.

This chain joins TRBV5-4 and TRBJ2-3; D is perhaps TRBD2 (6 bases). This CDR3 has 15 amino acids. Germline CDR1 reads SGHNT; CDR2 reads YYREEE (reference sequence). V lost 4 bases to trimming and J lost 2 bases, with 14 bases between them. This CDR3 is CASSTPGASTDTQYF. The CDR3, as DNA: TGTGCCAGCAGCACGCCGGGAGCCTCCACAGATACGCAGTATTTT.

V usage is TRBV7-6 and J usage is TRBJ1-5; 7 bases map to TRBD1. CDR3 length equals 15 residues. V dropped 5 bases and J dropped 5; count of bases not matched to a gene: 9. The germline CDR1 and CDR2 sequences are SGHVS and FNYEAQ. CDR3 DNA sequence: TGTGCCAGCAGCCCAACAGGGGTGCCCGATCAGCCCCAGCATTTT. Protein: CASSPTGVPDQPQHF. The full variable domain, rest sourced from reference TRBV7-6 and TRBJ1-5, is GAGVSQSPRYKVTKRGQDVALRCDPISGHVSLYWYRQALGQGPEFLTYFNYEAQQDKSGLPNDRFSAERPEGSISTLTIQRTEQRDSAMYRCASSPTGVPDQPQHFGDGTRLSIL.

The CDR3 spells CASSVMAGAPQETQYF. The DNA of the CDR3 is TGTGCCAGCAGCGTAATGGCGGGAGCCCCCCAAGAGACCCAGTACTTC. V gene TRBV9 combines with J gene TRBJ2-5; 7 positions agree with TRBD2. The trim removed 1 base at V and 1 base at J, leaving 7 bases unmatched. There are 16 residues in the CDR3. Germline assignment: CDR1 SGDLS and CDR2 YYNGEE.

V usage is TRBV7-2 and J usage is TRBJ1-4; no clear D. Trimming shortened V by 4 bases and J by 6 bases, and 15 bases separated the two germline ends. This CDR3 is 15 amino acids long. Germline values: CDR1 SGHTA, CDR2 FQGNSA. CDR3: CASSSIFWGDEKLFF. Written as DNA, the CDR3 is TGTGCCAGCAGCTCCATTTTTTGGGGAGATGAAAAACTGTTTTTT. Full variable domain (outside the CDR3, taken from reference TRBV7-2 and TRBJ1-4): GAGVSQSPSNKVTEKGKDVELRCDPISGHTALYWYRQSLGQGLEFLIYFQGNSAPDKSGLPSDRFSAERTGGSVSTLTIQRTQQEDSAVYLCASSSIFWGDEKLFFGSGTQLSVL.

This chain connects TRBV19 to TRBJ1-5; no clear D. Trimming removed 3 bases at V and 7 bases at J, with 19 bases between. The CDR3 runs 16 residues. CDR1 LNHDA and CDR2 SQIVND come from the germline V gene (reference sequence). The CDR3: CASSIPHKAERQPQHF. The DNA for the CDR3 is TGTGCCAGTAGTATCCCCCACAAGGCCGAGAGGCAGCCCCAGCATTTT.

The V and J genes are TRBV7-2 and TRBJ1-6, with 8 nucleotides matching TRBD1. Germline CDR1 and CDR2: SGHTA and FQGNSA. The CDR3 spans 16 residues. The trim removed 5 bases at V and 7 bases at J, leaving 10 bases unmatched. Here the CDR3 reads CASSVRTGGGNSPLHF. The CDR3 nucleotides read TGTGCCAGCAGCGTAAGAACAGGGGGAGGAAATTCACCCCTCCACTTT.

The rearrangement uses TRBV2 and TRBJ1-3; 11 positions agree with TRBD1. After removal of 11 bases from V and 0 bases from J, the junction contained 6 bases not matched to a gene. Germline V CDR1 and CDR2: SNHLY, FYNNEI. This CDR3 comprises 15 residues. DNA of the CDR3: TGTGCCGAAGGACAGGGGGCCCTCTCTGGAAACACCATATATTTT. It yields the protein CAEGQGALSGNTIYF.

The J gene is TRBJ2-7, the V gene TRBV7-2, with D hard to call. Trimming removed 5 bases at V and 5 bases at J, with 10 bases between. The CDR3 contains 12 residues. Germline CDR1 is SGHTA and CDR2 is FQGNSA. The CDR3 DNA follows: TGTGCCAGCAGCCTCTCTTATGACGAGCAGTACTTC. Translating it yields CASSLSYDEQYF.

The chain combines TRBV7-2 with TRBJ2-5; D may be TRBD1 (5 bases). Germline CDR1 is SGHTA and CDR2 is FQGNSA. The CDR3 loop spans 16 amino acids. V lost 1 base and J lost 3, with 15 bases in between. The CDR3 DNA is TGTGCCAGCAGCTTAGAGGGGTTAGCCCGAAAAGAGACCCAGTACTTC. Its translation: CASSLEGLARKETQYF.

With respect to this clone: Other DNA sequences of this sample code for an identical CDR3. This chain connects TRBV30 to TRBJ1-2; D is unclear. The V gene lost 0 bases and the J gene lost 5 bases, with 4 bases spanning the gap. Germline values: CDR1 GTSNPN, CDR2 SVGIG (reference sequence). The CDR3 sequence is 11 residues long. Here the CDR3 DNA reads TGTGCCTGGAGTGTTATTTATGGCTACACCTTC. This codes for CAWSVIYGYTF.

This sequence joins TRBV29-1 and TRBJ2-2, with 9 bases aligning to TRBD2. V shed 4 bases, J shed 4 bases, and the junction held 4 bases outside the gene matches. This CDR3 comprises 14 residues. The V gene's germline CDR1 is SQVTM and CDR2 ANQGSEA. The CDR3 coding sequence is TGCAGCGTTGCCGCGGGGGGGTCCACCGGGGAGCTGTTTTTT. This translates into CSVAAGGSTGELFF.

The chain has TRBV27 and TRBJ1-5, with TRBD1 matching 7 bases. The germline V gene has CDR1 MNHEY and CDR2 SMNVEV (reference sequence). V shed 6 bases and J 7 bases; nucleotides not matched to a gene: 6. The CDR3 consists of 13 residues. CDR3 DNA sequence: TGTGCCAGCAGGAGACAGGGAGAGCAGCCCCAGCATTTT. It yields the protein CASRRQGEQPQHF.

The chain uses TRBV30 and TRBJ1-1, with D possibly matching TRBD1 (5 bases). The germline V and J ends were trimmed by 4 bases and 1 base, with 22 bases remaining between them. The CDR3 contains 17 residues. Germline lookup yields CDR1 GTSNPN and CDR2 SVGIG (reference sequence). The CDR3 region has the DNA TGTGCCTGGAATCCCCGCCGCCCCGGGACTGCGAACACTGAAGCTTTCTTT. Translating gives CAWNPRRPGTANTEAFF.

The rearrangement links TRBV9 to TRBJ1-2; unclear D gene. The V end lost 4 bases, the J end lost 0 bases, and 16 bases lay between the germline ends. The CDR3 has 16 amino acids. CDR1 is SGDLS, CDR2 YYNGEE, per germline. The CDR3: CASSQTSQAANYGYTF. The CDR3, as DNA: TGTGCCAGCAGCCAGACTAGCCAGGCGGCTAACTATGGCTACACCTTC.

The rearrangement uses TRBV27 and TRBJ1-5; TRBD1 agrees at 9 bases. V lost 6 bases to trimming and J lost 6 bases; unmatched junction nucleotides: 6. This CDR3 has 14 amino acids. Germline CDR1 is MNHEY and CDR2 is SMNVEV (reference sequence). The CDR3 is CASRTQGAGQPQHF. Here the CDR3 DNA reads TGTGCCAGCAGGACACAGGGGGCTGGTCAGCCCCAGCATTTT.

This rearrangement joins TRBV29-1 to TRBJ2-3; the D gene is possibly TRBD1 (7 bases). V was cut by 8 bases and J by 4 bases, with 16 bases left in between. CDR1 and CDR2 (germline): SQVTM, ANQGSEA. The CDR3 loop spans 13 amino acids. DNA for the CDR3: TGCAGCCAGGACGGAGGGGGCGCAGATACGCAGTATTTT. Translated, it gives CSQDGGGADTQYF.

This clone came up a few times. The V gene is TRBV11-2, the J gene TRBJ2-1; D perhaps matches TRBD2 (6 bases). The length of the CDR3 is 14 residues. V was pared by 4 bases and J by 4 bases, with 11 bases between. The germline V gene encodes CDR1 SGHAT and CDR2 FQNNGV. The CDR3 DNA is TGTGCCAGCAGCTCTAGCGCGCAGTACAATGAGCAGTTCTTC. This encodes CASSSSAQYNEQFF.

This chain connects TRBV2 to TRBJ2-4; D uncertain. The CDR3 has 13 residues. V lost 0 bases and J 7 bases, leaving 7 bases between the germline ends. The germline V gene encodes CDR1 SNHLY and CDR2 FYNNEI. The CDR3: CASSEASRNIQYF. The CDR3 DNA reads TGTGCCAGCAGTGAAGCGTCCCGTAACATTCAGTACTTC.